This entry lists 28 T cell receptor beta chains sequenced from one sample in a study of a mutant IDH1 vaccine in newly diagnosed glioma. The time point: week 11, during vaccination. What each vaccine dose contained was 300 ug of mutant IDH1 20-mer peptide, accompanied by topical imiquimod. Produced via immunoSEQ multiplex PCR; TCRdb's table is partial and in-frame only. Among around 120,000 clones listed, around 77% were seen once. These TCRs' antigens remain unknown. Material: PBMCs, obtained from a glioma patient whose treatment included an IDH1 peptide vaccine. Receptors originate from a man aged 35 to 55 with glioma.

CDR3 nucleotide sequence: TGTGCCAGCAGCTTACGGGACTCAGATACGCAGTATTTT. Encoded protein: CASSLRDSDTQYF. The chain is built from TRBV7-9 and TRBJ2-3, with D perhaps TRBD2 (6 bases). V gave up 2 bases and J gave up 4 bases, with 7 bases separating them. Germline assignment: CDR1 SEHNR and CDR2 FQNEAQ (reference sequence). This CDR3 has 13 residues.

This clone was counted a few times. The chain is built from TRBV5-6 and TRBJ2-1, with D possibly TRBD2 on 5 matching bases. Deletions cut 0 bases from V and 8 bases from J, with 12 bases between. Germline loops: CDR1 SGHDT, CDR2 YYEEEE. This CDR3 comprises 14 residues. CDR3 sequence reads: CASSLGSRVHEQFF. In DNA form, the CDR3 reads TGTGCCAGCAGCTTGGGGTCGAGGGTCCATGAGCAGTTCTTC.

The chain links TRBV2 to TRBJ1-1; the D gene is possibly TRBD1 (6 bases). Trimming shortened V by 4 bases and J by 4 bases, and 10 bases separated the two germline ends. The CDR3 sequence is 13 residues long. Per the germline V gene, CDR1 is SNHLY and CDR2 is FYNNEI. CDR3 in DNA: TGTGCCAGCAGTGGAGGGGGGGTCACTGAAGCTTTCTTT. This codes for CASSGGGVTEAFF.

The chain joins TRBV7-9 to TRBJ2-5; 9 nucleotides align to TRBD1. CDR1 and CDR2 from the germline V gene are SEHNR and FQNEAQ (reference sequence). Trimming removed 4 bases from V and 5 bases from J; junction bases left unmatched: 11. CDR3 length equals 16 residues. CDR3 in DNA: TGTGCCAGCAGCTCAATTGGGACAGGGAGGTATGAGACCCAGTACTTC. Its protein product is CASSSIGTGRYETQYF.

The table lists this clone with a count of one. V gene TRBV6-1 combines with J gene TRBJ1-4; possibly TRBD1 for D (5 bases). Germline assignment: CDR1 MNHNS and CDR2 SASEGT. The V end lost 8 bases, the J end lost 8 bases, and 18 bases lay between the germline ends. This CDR3 comprises 14 residues. The CDR3 DNA sequence: TGTGCCAGCCGTAATCTGAGGGGCACCGAAAAACTGTTTTTT. Amino acid sequence: CASRNLRGTEKLFF.

The rearrangement links TRBV10-3 to TRBJ1-5, with D unresolved. With 4 bases removed from V and 5 bases from J, the gap between germline ends came to 9 bases. The germline V gene encodes CDR1 ENHRY and CDR2 SYGVKD. This CDR3 comprises 13 residues. The CDR3 region is CAISAQDDQPQHF. The CDR3 DNA sequence: TGTGCCATCAGTGCCCAGGACGATCAGCCCCAGCATTTT.

This chain joins TRBV29-1 and TRBJ2-3; 8 nucleotides line up with TRBD1. CDR3 length: 14 residues. The ends lost 2 bases at V and 5 bases at J; junction bases unmatched: 6. Looked up from germline, CDR1 is SQVTM and CDR2 is ANQGSEA. The CDR3 nucleotides are TGCAGCGTTGAATGGGACAGGAGAAGAGATACGCAGTATTTT. Its translation: CSVEWDRRRDTQYF.

The chain is built from TRBV29-1 and TRBJ1-2; D unresolved. CDR1 is SQVTM, CDR2 ANQGSEA, per germline. The CDR3 has 12 amino acids. V was pared by 3 bases and J by 1 base, with 6 bases between. The CDR3 region has the DNA TGCAGCGTTGACGGAATTAACTATGGCTACACCTTC. It codes for CSVDGINYGYTF. Full variable domain (rest looked up from reference TRBV29-1 and TRBJ1-2): SAVISQKPSRDICQRGTSLTIQCQVDSQVTMMFWYRQQPGQSLTLIATANQGSEATYESGFVIDKFPISRPNLTFSTLTVSNMSPEDSSIYLCSVDGINYGYTFGSGTRLTVV.

In nucleotides, the CDR3 is TGTGCCAGCAGCCAGGGGCACGAGAACACTGAAGCTTTCTTT. It encodes CASSQGHENTEAFF. This chain uses TRBV7-9 with TRBJ1-1, with D perhaps matching TRBD1 (6 bases). This CDR3 is 14 amino acids long. Between the trimmed V and J ends, which lost 5 bases and 1 base, there was a span of 11 bases. Germline CDR1 SEHNR, CDR2 FQNEAQ (reference sequence).

J is TRBJ1-4 and V is TRBV6-1, with 11 bases fitting TRBD1. The length of the CDR3 is 15 residues. The V gene end was trimmed by 4 bases and the J gene end by 3 bases; junction bases not matched to a gene: 1. Germline lookup yields CDR1 MNHNS and CDR2 SASEGT. CDR3 residues: CASSADRGPNEKLFF. The CDR3 bases are TGTGCCAGCAGTGCGGACAGGGGGCCTAATGAAAAACTGTTTTTT.

This chain joins TRBV7-2 and TRBJ2-1; D is uncertain. V was shortened by 5 bases and J by 5 bases, with 7 bases between the two germline ends. Looked up from germline, CDR1 is SGHTA and CDR2 is FQGNSA. The CDR3 runs to 12 residues. The CDR3 protein is CASSRVNNEQFF. The CDR3 DNA reads TGTGCCAGCAGCCGTGTCAACAATGAGCAGTTCTTC.

The chain is built from TRBV30 and TRBJ2-3; possible D gene TRBD2, 7 bases. Trimming took 3 bases from V and 0 from J, leaving 16 bases between them. Germline CDR1 GTSNPN, CDR2 SVGIG (reference sequence). This CDR3 contains 16 residues. The CDR3 DNA is TGTGCCTGGAGCCACTTAAGGGGGGGGAGCACAGATACGCAGTATTTT. Encoded protein: CAWSHLRGGSTDTQYF.

The rearrangement joins TRBV15 to TRBJ1-2; D gene unclear. Germline CDR1 LNHNV, CDR2 YYDKDF (reference sequence). Trimming cost V 0 bases and J 6 bases, with 5 bases left between them. The CDR3 spans 12 residues. CDR3 in DNA: TGTGCCACCAGCAGAGACGGGGATGGCTACACCTTC. Translation gives CATSRDGDGYTF.

The rearrangement joins TRBV7-8 to TRBJ2-1; D call uncertain. CDR1 and CDR2 (germline): SGHVS, FQNEAQ. Trimming left V 1 base short and J 14 bases short, with 24 bases between. The CDR3 covers 16 residues. The chain's CDR3 is CASSLEVGGPYEGKFF. The CDR3 nucleotides are TGTGCCAGCAGCTTAGAAGTCGGCGGACCATATGAAGGGAAGTTCTTC. Full variable domain (rest looked up from reference TRBV7-8 and TRBJ2-1): GAGVSQSPRYKVAKRGQDVALRCDPISGHVSLFWYQQALGQGPEFLTYFQNEAQLDKSGLPSDRFFAERPEGSVSTLKIQRTQQEDSAVYLCASSLEVGGPYEGKFFGPGTRLTVL.

The sample holds one count of this clone. The chain carries TRBV19 and TRBJ2-1; the match to TRBD2 covers 9 bases. The CDR3 contains 19 residues. The V segment lost 7 bases and the J segment 2 bases; nucleotides outside the gene matches: 18. CDR1 is LNHDA, CDR2 SQIVND, per germline (reference sequence). The CDR3 region has the DNA TGTGCCAGTACTAACCTTAGAAGCGGGGGGCATTCGACCTACAATGAGCAGTTCTTC. Translating gives CASTNLRSGGHSTYNEQFF.

V gene TRBV6-6 combines with J gene TRBJ1-4; the D is unclear. Germline assignment: CDR1 MNHNY and CDR2 SVGAGI (reference sequence). The CDR3 consists of 12 residues. V gave up 7 bases and J gave up 10 bases, with 13 bases separating them. Here the CDR3 reads CASMHLLAKLFF. DNA for the CDR3: TGTGCCAGCATGCACCTTTTGGCAAAACTGTTTTTT.

DNA for the CDR3: TGTGCCAGCAGCTCAGGAGGGGGCAGCTCCTACAATGAGCAGTTCTTC. It codes for CASSSGGGSSYNEQFF. The rearrangement uses TRBV7-9 and TRBJ2-1, with D possibly matching TRBD1 (7 bases). CDR1 and CDR2 (germline): SEHNR, FQNEAQ (reference sequence). This CDR3 contains 16 residues. V lost 4 bases and J 0 bases, leaving 13 bases between the germline ends.

The gene calls are TRBV5-4 and TRBJ1-2, with unresolved D. Germline lookup yields CDR1 SGHNT and CDR2 YYREEE (reference sequence). Trimming removed 2 bases from V and 4 bases from J, with 12 bases in between. The length of the CDR3 is 14 residues. The CDR3 region has the DNA TGTGCCAGCAGCTTTTGGGGTTTGGGCTATGGCTACACCTTC. As protein: CASSFWGLGYGYTF. Variable domain in full (rest from reference TRBV5-4 and TRBJ1-2): ETGVTQSPTHLIKTRGQQVTLRCSSQSGHNTVSWYQQALGQGPQFIFQYYREEENGRGNFPPRFSGLQFPNYSSELNVNALELDDSALYLCASSFWGLGYGYTFGSGTRLTVV.

This clone was detected once. V usage is TRBV7-9 and J usage is TRBJ2-7; 9 bases are shared with TRBD1. Germline values: CDR1 SEHNR, CDR2 FQNEAQ (reference sequence). Losses at the gene ends were 5 bases for V and 4 bases for J; bases not matched to a gene: 6. The CDR3 runs 14 residues. Here the CDR3 DNA reads TGTGCCAGCAGCCCAAGACAGGGGGAGTACGAGCAGTACTTC. Its protein product is CASSPRQGEYEQYF.

The chain links TRBV12-5 to TRBJ2-3; the D gene is possibly TRBD1 (5 bases). The germline V and J ends were trimmed by 0 bases and 5 bases, with 15 bases remaining between them. This CDR3 has 16 residues. From germline, CDR1 is LGHNT and CDR2 FRNRAP. Written as DNA, the CDR3 is TGTGCTAGTGGTTTGGTACCAGGGTGGACGCTAGATACGCAGTATTTT. Translating it yields CASGLVPGWTLDTQYF.

This clone was detected only a few times. The chain is built from TRBV30 and TRBJ1-1, with D unclear. The CDR3 consists of 11 residues. The V gene's germline CDR1 is GTSNPN and CDR2 SVGIG (reference sequence). Between the trimmed V and J ends, which lost 4 bases and 7 bases, there was a span of 10 bases. The CDR3 region has the DNA TGTGCCTGGAAGTATTATGGTGAAGCTTTCTTT. This gives the protein CAWKYYGEAFF.

The gene calls are TRBV2 and TRBJ1-4; the D gene is possibly TRBD1 (5 bases). Trimming took 7 bases from V and 7 from J, leaving 19 bases between them. The CDR3 loop spans 15 amino acids. The germline CDR1 and CDR2 sequences are SNHLY and FYNNEI. This CDR3 reads CASIGVDSDGEKLFF. The CDR3, as DNA: TGTGCCAGCATTGGGGTTGACAGCGACGGTGAAAAACTGTTTTTT.

The chain couples TRBV7-2 to TRBJ2-3, with D perhaps assigned TRBD1 or TRBD2 (6 bases each). The V and J ends lost 2 bases and 3 bases respectively, with 12 bases between them. Germline V gene sequence: CDR1 SGHTA, CDR2 FQGNSA. The CDR3 loop spans 15 amino acids. The CDR3 coding sequence is TGTGCCAGCAGCTTATGGGGGGCGCAGACAGATACGCAGTATTTT. As protein: CASSLWGAQTDTQYF.

The chain uses TRBV2 and TRBJ1-2; 7 bases agree with TRBD1. CDR1 is SNHLY, CDR2 FYNNEI, per germline. This CDR3 has 15 residues. Trimming cost V 6 bases and J 4 bases; bases outside gene matches: 11. The DNA of the CDR3 is TGTGCCAGCAGGGAACGGGACAGACTTTCCTATGGCTACACCTTC. It translates to CASRERDRLSYGYTF. The full variable domain, completed using reference TRBV2 and TRBJ1-2, is EPEVTQTPSHQVTQMGQEVILRCVPISNHLYFYWYRQILGQKVEFLVSFYNNEISEKSEIFDDQFSVERPDGSNFTLKIRSTKLEDSAMYFCASRERDRLSYGYTFGSGTRLTVV.

The genes are TRBV5-1 and TRBJ2-6; D gene ambiguous. The ends were cut back, 6 bases at V and 1 base at J, with 5 bases in the middle. This CDR3 spans 13 amino acids. Per the germline V gene, CDR1 is SGHRS and CDR2 is YFSETQ. CDR3 nucleotides: TGCGCCAGCACCTATTCTGGGGCCAACGTCCTGACTTTC. Its protein is CASTYSGANVLTF.

The chain is built from TRBV18 and TRBJ2-1, with TRBD2 identical over 9 bases. Trimming took 3 bases from V and 0 from J; bases not matched to a gene: 3. Germline V gives CDR1 KGHSH, CDR2 LQKENI. This CDR3 has 16 residues. The CDR3 spells CASSPRGLASYNEQFF. The CDR3 region has the DNA TGTGCCAGCTCACCTCGGGGACTAGCCTCCTACAATGAGCAGTTCTTC.

This chain links TRBV29-1 with TRBJ2-5, with 12 bases identical to TRBD1. Germline V lookup: CDR1 SQVTM, CDR2 ANQGSEA. This CDR3 is built from 14 residues. Germline trimming cut 3 bases from V and 7 bases from J; bases unmatched to any gene: 6. CDR3 nucleotides: TGCAGCGTTGAGCCGGGACAGGGGGCGGGGACCCAGTACTTC. It codes for CSVEPGQGAGTQYF.

This sequence joins TRBV10-3 and TRBJ2-3, with a tentative D call TRBD1 (6 bases). The CDR3 has 16 residues. The ends were cut back, 0 bases at V and 2 bases at J, with 12 bases in the middle. Germline CDR1 ENHRY, CDR2 SYGVKD. The CDR3, as DNA: TGTGCCATCAGTGAGTCAACAGGGCGATACACAGATACGCAGTATTTT. Its translation: CAISESTGRYTDTQYF.